These T cell receptor beta chains were read from a single sample in a study of blood T cells in healthy people across ages. A single record per CDR3 protein comes from TCRdb applying MiXCR to the 5' RACE reads. The repertoire consists of 600,000 to 800,000 distinct CDR3 sequences, with over 40% occurring once and the leading ten covering approximately 12%. Specimen: blood. The receptors stem from a woman of 80 years or more in good health. The CDR3 runs from the conserved cysteine through the conserved F or W. D genes are given only for firm matches. Size is stated for part of the rows, as once, few or many counts, or as a class when the clone is expanded.

clone size: -; J gene: TRBJ2-7; D gene: -; V gene: TRBV29-1; CDR3 length: 12; CDR3 DNA: TGCAGCGGACCGGCCTTCTTCTGCGAGCAGTACTTC; CDR3 protein: CSGPAFFCEQYF
clone size: -; J gene: TRBJ2-5; D gene: -; V gene: TRBV6-2/TRBV6-3; CDR3 length: 14; CDR3 DNA: TGTGCCAGCAGCCCGGGACTCAAGAGAGAGACCCAGTACTTC; CDR3 protein: CASSPGLKRETQYF
clone size: few; J gene: TRBJ2-1; D gene: -; V gene: TRBV12-3/TRBV12-4; CDR3 length: 14; CDR3 DNA: TGTGCCAGCAGCACCCAGGGACCCTACAATGAGCAGTTCTTC; CDR3 protein: CASSTQGPYNEQFF
clone size: -; J gene: TRBJ2-6; D gene: TRBD1; V gene: TRBV6-2/TRBV6-3; CDR3 length: 14; CDR3 DNA: TGTGCCAGCCGGGACAGCTCTGGGGCCAACGTCCTGACTTTC; CDR3 protein: CASRDSSGANVLTF
clone size: few; J gene: TRBJ2-3; D gene: -; V gene: TRBV12-3/TRBV12-4; CDR3 length: 15; CDR3 DNA: TGTGCCACCAAAAATCCGGGGGCCTTCACAGATACGCAGTATTTT; CDR3 protein: CATKNPGAFTDTQYF
clone size: -; J gene: TRBJ2-3; D gene: -; V gene: TRBV24-1; CDR3 length: 17; CDR3 DNA: TGTGCCACCAGTGACACCAACCCAGGGACCTACACAGATACGCAGTATTTT; CDR3 protein: CATSDTNPGTYTDTQYF
clone size: -; J gene: TRBJ2-7; D gene: TRBD1; V gene: TRBV11-3; CDR3 length: 11; CDR3 DNA: TGTGCCAGCAGCGCAGGGGGCGAGCAGTACTTC; CDR3 protein: CASSAGGEQYF
clone size: many; J gene: TRBJ2-2; D gene: -; V gene: TRBV3-1; CDR3 length: 13; CDR3 DNA: TGTGCCAGCAGCCAGTTCGTCGATGGGGAGCTGTTTTTT; CDR3 protein: CASSQFVDGELFF
clone size: once; J gene: TRBJ1-2; D gene: TRBD1; V gene: TRBV12-3/TRBV12-4; CDR3 length: 14; CDR3 DNA: TGTGCCAGCAGTTCCCTAGGGACAGCCTATGGCTACACCTTC; CDR3 protein: CASSSLGTAYGYTF
clone size: -; J gene: TRBJ1-2; D gene: TRBD1; V gene: TRBV28; CDR3 length: 17; CDR3 DNA: TGTGCCAGCAGTTTTCAGTCAGGGGGCGCACGTAACTATGGCTACACCTTC; CDR3 protein: CASSFQSGGARNYGYTF
clone size: -; J gene: TRBJ2-1; D gene: -; V gene: TRBV3-1; CDR3 length: 13; CDR3 DNA: TGTGCCAGCAGCCAACAGGGGCCCGATGAGCAGTTCTTC; CDR3 protein: CASSQQGPDEQFF
clone size: -; J gene: TRBJ2-5; D gene: TRBD2; V gene: TRBV7-8; CDR3 length: 19; CDR3 DNA: TGTGCCAGCAGCCTAACCCCCCTTACTAGCGGGGGGTACCAAGAGACCCAGTACTTC; CDR3 protein: CASSLTPLTSGGYQETQYF
clone size: few; J gene: TRBJ2-3; D gene: -; V gene: TRBV7-3; CDR3 length: 13; CDR3 DNA: TGTGCCAGCAGCGCGACCCCGCAGAAGGGGCAGTATTTT; CDR3 protein: CASSATPQKGQYF
clone size: -; J gene: TRBJ1-1; D gene: -; V gene: TRBV6-2/TRBV6-3; CDR3 length: 14; CDR3 DNA: TGTGCCAGCAGAGCCGTTAGGGGGAACACTGAAGCTTTCTTT; CDR3 protein: CASRAVRGNTEAFF
clone size: many; J gene: TRBJ2-4; D gene: -; V gene: TRBV20-1; CDR3 length: 13; CDR3 DNA: TGCAGTGCTCCCTATTCGGGCAAAAACATTCAGTACTTC; CDR3 protein: CSAPYSGKNIQYF
clone size: few; J gene: TRBJ1-2; D gene: -; V gene: TRBV29-1; CDR3 length: 14; CDR3 DNA: TGCAGCGTTAGACAGTCCACTAACTACTATGGCTACACCTTC; CDR3 protein: CSVRQSTNYYGYTF
clone size: -; J gene: TRBJ2-7; D gene: -; V gene: TRBV27; CDR3 length: 15; CDR3 DNA: TGTGCCAGCAGTTTCGGGCGGGGGCCCTCCTACGAGCAGTACTTC; CDR3 protein: CASSFGRGPSYEQYF
clone size: many; J gene: TRBJ2-7; D gene: TRBD1; V gene: TRBV5-1; CDR3 length: 14; CDR3 DNA: TGCGCCAGCAGCCCGGGACAGGGGAGTCACGAGCAGTACTTC; CDR3 protein: CASSPGQGSHEQYF
clone size: -; J gene: TRBJ2-4; D gene: TRBD1; V gene: TRBV7-8; CDR3 length: 15; CDR3 DNA: TGTGCCAGCAGCTTGTCCCGACAGGGGGCGAACATTCAGTACTTC; CDR3 protein: CASSLSRQGANIQYF
clone size: -; J gene: TRBJ2-5; D gene: -; V gene: TRBV4-1; CDR3 length: 13; CDR3 DNA: TGCGCCAGCAGCGGGAGTAGAGAAGGGACCCAGTACTTC; CDR3 protein: CASSGSREGTQYF
clone size: -; J gene: TRBJ2-7; D gene: -; V gene: TRBV4-3; CDR3 length: 16; CDR3 DNA: TGCGCCAGCAGCCATACAGGGAAGGGGTCCCCCTACGAGCAGTACTTC; CDR3 protein: CASSHTGKGSPYEQYF
clone size: few; J gene: TRBJ2-2; D gene: -; V gene: TRBV7-3; CDR3 length: 16; CDR3 DNA: TGTGCCAGCAGCTTAAGGGCCCCTCCGTACACCGGGGAGCTGTTTTTT; CDR3 protein: CASSLRAPPYTGELFF
clone size: -; J gene: TRBJ2-1; D gene: -; V gene: TRBV6-6; CDR3 length: 12; CDR3 DNA: TGTGCCAGCAGTATCCTGCGGAATGAGCAGTTCTTC; CDR3 protein: CASSILRNEQFF
clone size: many; J gene: TRBJ2-3; D gene: TRBD2; V gene: TRBV27; CDR3 length: 16; CDR3 DNA: TGTGCCAGCAGCCGTTCAGCGGGACCCCCCACAGATACGCAGTATTTT; CDR3 protein: CASSRSAGPPTDTQYF
clone size: -; J gene: TRBJ2-3; D gene: -; V gene: TRBV29-1; CDR3 length: 12; CDR3 DNA: TGCAGCGTTGTCACAGGGTCCGATACGCAGTATTTT; CDR3 protein: CSVVTGSDTQYF
clone size: -; J gene: TRBJ2-5; D gene: -; V gene: TRBV7-2; CDR3 length: 13; CDR3 DNA: TGTGCCAGCAGCGTTAGGGGGGGTAAGACCCAGTACTTC; CDR3 protein: CASSVRGGKTQYF
clone size: -; J gene: TRBJ2-7; D gene: -; V gene: TRBV5-1; CDR3 length: 16; CDR3 DNA: TGCGCCAGCAGCTTGGTTGGGGAGGACTCAACCTACGGGCAGTACTTC; CDR3 protein: CASSLVGEDSTYGQYF
clone size: once; J gene: TRBJ2-1; D gene: -; V gene: TRBV7-7; CDR3 length: 14; CDR3 DNA: TGTGCTAGCAGCCGAGGTGGGGGTCGTGATGAGCAGTTCTTC; CDR3 protein: CASSRGGGRDEQFF
clone size: few; J gene: TRBJ2-2; D gene: -; V gene: TRBV10-3; CDR3 length: 12; CDR3 DNA: TGTGCCATCAGGAGCAACACCGGGGAGCTGTTTTTT; CDR3 protein: CAIRSNTGELFF
clone size: few; J gene: TRBJ1-2; D gene: TRBD1; V gene: TRBV25-1; CDR3 length: 17; CDR3 DNA: TGTGCCAGCAGTGACACCGGGACAGTCCCTTCTAACTATGGCTACACCTTC; CDR3 protein: CASSDTGTVPSNYGYTF
clone size: -; J gene: TRBJ1-1; D gene: -; V gene: TRBV3-1; CDR3 length: 14; CDR3 DNA: TGTGCCAGCAGTCACGCGGGGATCCGCACTGAAGCTTTCTTT; CDR3 protein: CASSHAGIRTEAFF
clone size: -; J gene: TRBJ2-7; D gene: TRBD2; V gene: TRBV3-1; CDR3 length: 15; CDR3 DNA: TGTGCCAGCAGCCCCACCGGACTAGCCCGGAATGAGCAGTACTTC; CDR3 protein: CASSPTGLARNEQYF
clone size: -; J gene: TRBJ2-3; D gene: -; V gene: TRBV6-6; CDR3 length: 14; CDR3 DNA: TGTGCCAGCAGTTACACCCCAAGCACAGATACGCAGTATTTT; CDR3 protein: CASSYTPSTDTQYF
clone size: many; J gene: TRBJ1-5; D gene: -; V gene: TRBV7-2; CDR3 length: 14; CDR3 DNA: TGTGCCAGCAGCTTTATGGGGGGAGGTCAGCCCCAGCATTTT; CDR3 protein: CASSFMGGGQPQHF
clone size: -; J gene: TRBJ2-7; D gene: -; V gene: TRBV7-2; CDR3 length: 14; CDR3 DNA: TGTGCCAGCAGCTTAGCGCAGGGAGGCTTCGAGCAGTACTTC; CDR3 protein: CASSLAQGGFEQYF
clone size: -; J gene: TRBJ2-7; D gene: -; V gene: TRBV19; CDR3 length: 14; CDR3 DNA: TGTGCCAGTAGTCATCAGGGGAGCTCCTACGAGCAGTACTTC; CDR3 protein: CASSHQGSSYEQYF
clone size: -; J gene: TRBJ1-5; D gene: TRBD1; V gene: TRBV12-3/TRBV12-4; CDR3 length: 14; CDR3 DNA: TGTGCCAGCAGTGGGGGGACAGGCAATCAGCCCCAGCATTTT; CDR3 protein: CASSGGTGNQPQHF
clone size: -; J gene: TRBJ2-7; D gene: TRBD2; V gene: TRBV5-1; CDR3 length: 15; CDR3 DNA: TGCGCCAGCAGCGAGACTAGCGGGAGAGGAAATGAGCAGTACTTC; CDR3 protein: CASSETSGRGNEQYF
clone size: few; J gene: TRBJ2-3; D gene: TRBD2; V gene: TRBV11-2; CDR3 length: 17; CDR3 DNA: TGTGCCAGCAGCTCCGATGGAGCGAGCGGGGAGACAGATACGCAGTATTTT; CDR3 protein: CASSSDGASGETDTQYF